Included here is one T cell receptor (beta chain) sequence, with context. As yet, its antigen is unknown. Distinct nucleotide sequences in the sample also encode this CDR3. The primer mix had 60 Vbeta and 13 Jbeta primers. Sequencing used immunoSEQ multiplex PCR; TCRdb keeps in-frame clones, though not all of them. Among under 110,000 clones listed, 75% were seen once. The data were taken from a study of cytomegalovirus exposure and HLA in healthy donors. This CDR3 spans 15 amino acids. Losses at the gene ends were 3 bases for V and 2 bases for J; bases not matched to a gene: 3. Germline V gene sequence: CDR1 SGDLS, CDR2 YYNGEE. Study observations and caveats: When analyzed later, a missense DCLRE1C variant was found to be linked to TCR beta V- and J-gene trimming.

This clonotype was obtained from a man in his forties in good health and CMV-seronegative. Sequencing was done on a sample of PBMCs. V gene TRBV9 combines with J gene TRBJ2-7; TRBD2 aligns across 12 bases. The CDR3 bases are TGTGCCAGCAGCGGGGGACTAGCGGGTGCCTACGAGCAGTACTTC. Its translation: CASSGGLAGAYEQYF.